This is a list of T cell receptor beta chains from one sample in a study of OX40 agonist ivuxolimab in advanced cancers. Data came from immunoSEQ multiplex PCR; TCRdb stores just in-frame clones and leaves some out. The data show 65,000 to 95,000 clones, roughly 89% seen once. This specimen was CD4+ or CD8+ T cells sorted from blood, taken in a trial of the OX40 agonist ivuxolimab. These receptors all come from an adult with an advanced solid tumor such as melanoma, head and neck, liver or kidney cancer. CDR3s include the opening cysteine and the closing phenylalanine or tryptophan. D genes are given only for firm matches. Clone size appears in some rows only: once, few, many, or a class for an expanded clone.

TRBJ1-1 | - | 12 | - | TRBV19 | TGTGCCAGTAGTATTATAGGCACTGAAGCTTTCTTT | CASSIIGTEAFF
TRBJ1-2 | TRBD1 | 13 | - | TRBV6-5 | TGTGCCACCAGGACAGGAGGGGGCTATGGCTACACCTTC | CATRTGGGYGYTF
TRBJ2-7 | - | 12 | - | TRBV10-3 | TGTGCCGCCAGGACGGACTCCTACGAGCAGTACTTC | CAARTDSYEQYF
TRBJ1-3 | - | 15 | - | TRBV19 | TGTGCCAGTACTCCGTCTACTCTCTCTGGAAACACCATATATTTT | CASTPSTLSGNTIYF
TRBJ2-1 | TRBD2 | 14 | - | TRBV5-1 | TGCGCCTCCGCGGGAGCGGCCTCCTACAATGAGCAGTTCTTC | CASAGAASYNEQFF
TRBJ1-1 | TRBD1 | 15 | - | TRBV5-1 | TGCGCCAGCAGCCGTGGAGGGGGCGAGCGTTATGAAGCTTTCTTT | CASSRGGGERYEAFF
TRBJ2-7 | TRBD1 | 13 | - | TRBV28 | TGTGCCACGGGACAGCCCCTAAGGGGCGAGCAGTACTTC | CATGQPLRGEQYF
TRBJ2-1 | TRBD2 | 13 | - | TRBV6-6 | TGTGCCAGCAGTCGACTAGCGGCCAATGAGCAGTTCTTC | CASSRLAANEQFF
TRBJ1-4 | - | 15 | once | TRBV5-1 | TGCGCCAGCAGCGAGACCACTACAACTAATGAAAAACTGTTTTTT | CASSETTTTNEKLFF
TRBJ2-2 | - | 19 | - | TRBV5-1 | TGCGCCAGCAGCTTGTCGTTCGGACTCCCTATCCTGAACACCGGGGAGCTGTTTTTT | CASSLSFGLPILNTGELFF
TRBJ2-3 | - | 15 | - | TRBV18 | TGTGCCAGCTCACCAGTGCCAGGGAGGACAGATACGCAGTATTTT | CASSPVPGRTDTQYF
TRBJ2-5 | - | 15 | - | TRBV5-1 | TGCGCCAGCAGCTTGGACGGGCTCAGGGAAGAGACCCAGTACTTC | CASSLDGLREETQYF
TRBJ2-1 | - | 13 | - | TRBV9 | TGTGCCAGCAGCGTAGCGTTGTACAATGAGCAGTTCTTC | CASSVALYNEQFF
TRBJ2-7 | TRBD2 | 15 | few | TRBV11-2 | TGTGCCAGCAGCTTAGTCAGCGGGAGGGATATGGAGCAGTACTTC | CASSLVSGRDMEQYF
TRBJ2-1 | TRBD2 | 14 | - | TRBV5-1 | TGCGCCAGCAGCTTGAGGCCCAGCGGGGGCGGGCAGTTCTTC | CASSLRPSGGGQFF
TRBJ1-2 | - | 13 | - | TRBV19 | TGTGCCAGTAGTCAACTGGGGTTCTCTGGCTACACCTTC | CASSQLGFSGYTF
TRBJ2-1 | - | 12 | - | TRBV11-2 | TGTGCCAGCAGCTTTTCTAGGAGTGAGCAGTTCTTC | CASSFSRSEQFF
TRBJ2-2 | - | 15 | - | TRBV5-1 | TGCGCCAGCAGCTTGGGTGGTACGAACACCGGGGAGCTGTTTTTT | CASSLGGTNTGELFF
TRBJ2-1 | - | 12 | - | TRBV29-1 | TGCAGCGTCCGGGCGGTTGGGCATGAGCAGTTCTTC | CSVRAVGHEQFF
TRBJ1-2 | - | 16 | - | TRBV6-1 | TGTGCCAGCAGTGAACCCGCCCCGAATCGGAACTATGGCTACACCTTC | CASSEPAPNRNYGYTF
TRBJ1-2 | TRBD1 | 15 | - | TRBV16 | TGTGCCAGCAGCCAGACCCGGGACAGGTCCAATGGCTACACCTTC | CASSQTRDRSNGYTF
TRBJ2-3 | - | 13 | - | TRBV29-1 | TGCAGCGTTGGAGGCGGGATCACAGATACGCAGTATTTT | CSVGGGITDTQYF
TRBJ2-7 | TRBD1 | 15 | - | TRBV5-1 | TGCGCCAGCAGCTTGGCAGGACAGGGTGTCCACGAGCAGTACTTC | CASSLAGQGVHEQYF
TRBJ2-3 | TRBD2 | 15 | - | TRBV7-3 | TGTGCCAGTTCGTGGACTAGTAATGCTGGAGATACGCAGTATTTT | CASSWTSNAGDTQYF
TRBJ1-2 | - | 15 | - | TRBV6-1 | TGTGCCAGCAGTGAATGGGGCGGCTCTAACTATGGCTACACCTTC | CASSEWGGSNYGYTF
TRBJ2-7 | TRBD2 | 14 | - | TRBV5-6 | TGTGCCAGCAGCTTGGTGGGGGGGAGCTACGAGCAGTACTTC | CASSLVGGSYEQYF
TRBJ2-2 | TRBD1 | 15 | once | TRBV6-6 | TGTGCCAGCACCCCCCAGGGGGCCAACACCGGGGAGCTGTTTTTT | CASTPQGANTGELFF
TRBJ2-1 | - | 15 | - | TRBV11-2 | TGTGCCAGCAGCTTAGATTTGGTAGCGAGGAATGAGCAGTTCTTC | CASSLDLVARNEQFF